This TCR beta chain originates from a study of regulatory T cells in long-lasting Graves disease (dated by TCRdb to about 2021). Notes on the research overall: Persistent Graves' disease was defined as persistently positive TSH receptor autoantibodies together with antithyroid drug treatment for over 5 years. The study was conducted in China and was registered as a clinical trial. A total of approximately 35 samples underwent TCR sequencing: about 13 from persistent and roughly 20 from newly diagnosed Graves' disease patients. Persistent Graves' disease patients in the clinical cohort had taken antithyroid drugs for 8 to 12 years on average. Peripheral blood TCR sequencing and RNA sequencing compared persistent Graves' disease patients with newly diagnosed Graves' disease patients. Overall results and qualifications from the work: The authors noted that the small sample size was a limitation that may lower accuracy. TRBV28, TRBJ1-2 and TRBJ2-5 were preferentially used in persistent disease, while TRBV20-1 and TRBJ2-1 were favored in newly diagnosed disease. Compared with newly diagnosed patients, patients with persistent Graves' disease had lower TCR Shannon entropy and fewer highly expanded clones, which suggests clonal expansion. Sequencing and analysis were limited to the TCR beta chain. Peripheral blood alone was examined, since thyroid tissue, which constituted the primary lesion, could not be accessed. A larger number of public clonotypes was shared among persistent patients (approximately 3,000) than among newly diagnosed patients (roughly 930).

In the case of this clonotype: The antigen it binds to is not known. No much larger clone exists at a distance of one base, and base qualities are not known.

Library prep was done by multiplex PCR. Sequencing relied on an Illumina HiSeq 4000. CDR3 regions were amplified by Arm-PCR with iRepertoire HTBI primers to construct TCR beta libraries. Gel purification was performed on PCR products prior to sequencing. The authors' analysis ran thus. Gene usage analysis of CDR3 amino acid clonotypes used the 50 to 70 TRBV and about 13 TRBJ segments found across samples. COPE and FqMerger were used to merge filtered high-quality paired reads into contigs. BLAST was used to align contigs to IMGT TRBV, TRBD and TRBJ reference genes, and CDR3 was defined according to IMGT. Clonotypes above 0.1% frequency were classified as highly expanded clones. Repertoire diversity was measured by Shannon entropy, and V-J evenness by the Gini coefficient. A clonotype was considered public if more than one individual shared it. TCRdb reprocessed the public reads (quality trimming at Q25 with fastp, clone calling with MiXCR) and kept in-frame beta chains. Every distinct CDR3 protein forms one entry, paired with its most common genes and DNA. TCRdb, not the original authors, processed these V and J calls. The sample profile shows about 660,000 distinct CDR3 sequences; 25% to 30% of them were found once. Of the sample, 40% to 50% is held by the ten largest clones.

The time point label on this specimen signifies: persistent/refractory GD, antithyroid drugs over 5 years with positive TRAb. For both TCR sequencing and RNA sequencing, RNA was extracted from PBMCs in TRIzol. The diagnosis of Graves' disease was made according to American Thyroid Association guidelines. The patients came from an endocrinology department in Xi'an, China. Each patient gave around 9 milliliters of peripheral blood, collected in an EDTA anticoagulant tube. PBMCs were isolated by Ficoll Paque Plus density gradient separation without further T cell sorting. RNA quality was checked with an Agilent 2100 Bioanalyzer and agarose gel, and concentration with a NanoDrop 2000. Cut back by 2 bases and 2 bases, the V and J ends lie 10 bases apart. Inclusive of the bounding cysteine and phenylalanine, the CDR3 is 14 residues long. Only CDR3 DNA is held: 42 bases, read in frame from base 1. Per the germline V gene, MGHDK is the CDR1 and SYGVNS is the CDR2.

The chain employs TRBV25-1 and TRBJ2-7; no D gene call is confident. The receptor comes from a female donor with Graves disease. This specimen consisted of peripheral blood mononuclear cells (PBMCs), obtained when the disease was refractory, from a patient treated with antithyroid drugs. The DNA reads TGTGCCAGCAGTGAACCCGGCAGGACCTACGAGCAGTACTTC. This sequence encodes CASSEPGRTYEQYF.